The clone carrying this T cell receptor beta chain was observed a handful of times. This sample was taken from a study of blood T cell repertoires in COVID-19. Study-level background: Specimens from acute and convalescent COVID-19 originated in the United States, Italy and Spain. From T cells, B-cell-depleted T cells, or PBMCs came the material, which was cDNA or gDNA.

Authors' methods: Amplifying reference gene primers gave estimates of nucleated cell counts. Sequencing used immunoSEQ multiplex PCR; TCRdb keeps in-frame clones, though not all of them. V, J and clone size are those of that table, while D and trimming were read from the DNA. The sample has some 230,000 clones, about 80% seen once; the top ten hold more than 2.5%. V lost 3 bases and J lost 2; bases outside the gene matches: 3. The CDR3 extends over 14 amino acids. CDR1 is LNHDA, CDR2 SQIVND, per germline (reference sequence). The clonotype was recovered from a woman aged 25-40 years who had recovered from COVID-19. This sequence joins TRBV19 and TRBJ2-7; 8 bases align to TRBD2. The sample comprised peripheral blood. Here the CDR3 reads CASSIQRGTYEQYF. In DNA form, the CDR3 reads TGTGCCAGTAGTATCCAGCGGGGGACCTACGAGCAGTACTTC.